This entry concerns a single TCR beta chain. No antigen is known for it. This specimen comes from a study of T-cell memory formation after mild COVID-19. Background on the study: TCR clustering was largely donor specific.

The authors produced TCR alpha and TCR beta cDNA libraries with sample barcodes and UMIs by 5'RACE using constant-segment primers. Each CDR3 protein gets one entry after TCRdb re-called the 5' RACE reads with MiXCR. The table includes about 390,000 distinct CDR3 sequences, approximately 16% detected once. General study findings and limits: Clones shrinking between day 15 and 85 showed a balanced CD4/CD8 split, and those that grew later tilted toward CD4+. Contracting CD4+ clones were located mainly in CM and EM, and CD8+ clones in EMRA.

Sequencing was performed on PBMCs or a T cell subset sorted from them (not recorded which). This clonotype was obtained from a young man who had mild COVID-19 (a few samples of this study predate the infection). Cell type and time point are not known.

The CDR3 DNA reads as TGTGCCAGCAGGGGGGTGGAGGGCTATGGCTACACCTTC. This translates into CASRGVEGYGYTF. The rearrangement uses TRBV12-3 or TRBV12-4 and TRBJ1-2; D might be TRBD1 (5 bases). The length of the CDR3 is 13 residues. V gave up 6 bases and J gave up 4 bases, with 12 bases separating them.